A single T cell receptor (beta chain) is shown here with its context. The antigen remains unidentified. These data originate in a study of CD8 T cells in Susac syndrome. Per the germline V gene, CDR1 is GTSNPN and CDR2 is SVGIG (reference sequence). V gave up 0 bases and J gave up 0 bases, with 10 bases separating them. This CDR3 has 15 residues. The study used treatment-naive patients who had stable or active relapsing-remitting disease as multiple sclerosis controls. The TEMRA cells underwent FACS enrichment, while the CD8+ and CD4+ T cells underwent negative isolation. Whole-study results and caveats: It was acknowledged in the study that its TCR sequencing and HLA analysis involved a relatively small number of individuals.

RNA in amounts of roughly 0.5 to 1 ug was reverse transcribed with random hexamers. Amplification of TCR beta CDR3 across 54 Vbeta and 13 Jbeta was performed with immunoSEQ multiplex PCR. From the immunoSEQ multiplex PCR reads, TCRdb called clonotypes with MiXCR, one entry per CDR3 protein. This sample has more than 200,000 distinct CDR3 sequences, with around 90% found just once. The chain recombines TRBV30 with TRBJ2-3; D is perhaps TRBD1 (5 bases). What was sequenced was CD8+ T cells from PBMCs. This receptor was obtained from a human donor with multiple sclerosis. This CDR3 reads CAWSVTAASTDTQYF. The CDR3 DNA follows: TGTGCCTGGAGTGTGACAGCCGCTAGCACAGATACGCAGTATTTT.